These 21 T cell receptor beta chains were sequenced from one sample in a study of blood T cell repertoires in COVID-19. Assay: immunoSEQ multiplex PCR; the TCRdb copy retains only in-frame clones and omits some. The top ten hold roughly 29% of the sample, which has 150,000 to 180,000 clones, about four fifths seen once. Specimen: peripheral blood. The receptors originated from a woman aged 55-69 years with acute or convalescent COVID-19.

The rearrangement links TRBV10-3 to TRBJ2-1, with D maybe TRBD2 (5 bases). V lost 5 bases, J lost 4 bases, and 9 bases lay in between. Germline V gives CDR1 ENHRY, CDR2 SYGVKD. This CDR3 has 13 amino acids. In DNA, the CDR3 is TGTGCCATCAGTCGGGGTCAGTACAATGAGCAGTTCTTC. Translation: CAISRGQYNEQFF.

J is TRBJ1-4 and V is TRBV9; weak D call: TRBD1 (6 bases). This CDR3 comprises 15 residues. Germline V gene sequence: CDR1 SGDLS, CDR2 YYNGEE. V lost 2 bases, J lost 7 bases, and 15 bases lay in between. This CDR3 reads CASSVSQGRGEKLFF. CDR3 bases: TGTGCCAGCAGCGTTTCACAGGGACGTGGTGAAAAACTGTTTTTT.

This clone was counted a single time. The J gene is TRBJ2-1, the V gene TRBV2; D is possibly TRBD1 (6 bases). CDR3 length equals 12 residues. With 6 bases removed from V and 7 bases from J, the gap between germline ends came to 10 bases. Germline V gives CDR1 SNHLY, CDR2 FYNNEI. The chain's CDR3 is CASSPQGNEQFF. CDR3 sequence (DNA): TGTGCCAGCAGCCCACAGGGAAATGAGCAGTTCTTC.

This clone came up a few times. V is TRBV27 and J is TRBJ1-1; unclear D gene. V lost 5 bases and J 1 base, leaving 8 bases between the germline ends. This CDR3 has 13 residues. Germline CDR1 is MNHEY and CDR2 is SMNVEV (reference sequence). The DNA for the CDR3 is TGTGCCAGCAGTGGGCGTCCGAACACTGAAGCTTTCTTT. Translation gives CASSGRPNTEAFF.

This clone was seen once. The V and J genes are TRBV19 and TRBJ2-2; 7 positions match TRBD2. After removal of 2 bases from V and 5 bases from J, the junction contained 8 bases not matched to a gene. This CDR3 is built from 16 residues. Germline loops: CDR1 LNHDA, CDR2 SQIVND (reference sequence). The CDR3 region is CASSIKRGGWTGELFF. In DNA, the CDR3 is TGTGCCAGTAGTATAAAGCGCGGGGGTTGGACCGGGGAGCTGTTTTTT.

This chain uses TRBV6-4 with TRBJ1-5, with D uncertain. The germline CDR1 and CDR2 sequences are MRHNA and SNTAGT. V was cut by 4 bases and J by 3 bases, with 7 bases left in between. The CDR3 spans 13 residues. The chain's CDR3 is CASSVQDNQPQHF. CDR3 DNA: TGTGCCAGCAGTGTCCAGGACAATCAGCCCCAGCATTTT.

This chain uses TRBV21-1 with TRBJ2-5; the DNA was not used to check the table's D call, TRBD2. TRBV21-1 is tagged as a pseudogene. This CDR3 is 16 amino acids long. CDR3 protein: CASSHDPDDWEETQYF. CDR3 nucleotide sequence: TGTGCCAGCAGCCACGATCCCGACGACTGGGAAGAGACCCAGTACTTC.

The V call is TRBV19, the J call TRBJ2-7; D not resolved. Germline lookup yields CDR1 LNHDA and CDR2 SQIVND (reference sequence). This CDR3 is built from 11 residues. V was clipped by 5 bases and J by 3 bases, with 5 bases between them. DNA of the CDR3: TGTGCCAGTAGTGCGAACTACGAGCAGTACGTC. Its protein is CASSANYEQYV.

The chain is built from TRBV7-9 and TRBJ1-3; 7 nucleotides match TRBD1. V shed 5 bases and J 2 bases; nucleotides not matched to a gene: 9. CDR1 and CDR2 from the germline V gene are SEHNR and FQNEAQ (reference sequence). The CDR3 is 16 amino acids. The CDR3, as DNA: TGTGCCAGCAGCCCGCCGACGACAGGGACTGGAAACACCATATATTTT. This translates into CASSPPTTGTGNTIYF.

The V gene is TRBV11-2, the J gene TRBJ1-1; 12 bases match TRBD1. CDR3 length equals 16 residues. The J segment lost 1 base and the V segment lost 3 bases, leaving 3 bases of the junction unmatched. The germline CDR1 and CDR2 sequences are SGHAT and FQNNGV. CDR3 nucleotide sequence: TGTGCCAGCAGCTTGGGACAGGGGGCTACGAACACTGAAGCTTTCTTT. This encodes CASSLGQGATNTEAFF.

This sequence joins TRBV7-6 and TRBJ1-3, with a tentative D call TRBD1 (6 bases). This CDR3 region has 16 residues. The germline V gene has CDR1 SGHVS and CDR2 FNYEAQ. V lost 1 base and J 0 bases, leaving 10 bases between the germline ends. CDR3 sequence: CASSLGTARSGNTIYF. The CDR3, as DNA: TGTGCCAGCAGCTTAGGGACAGCTCGCTCTGGAAACACCATATATTTT.

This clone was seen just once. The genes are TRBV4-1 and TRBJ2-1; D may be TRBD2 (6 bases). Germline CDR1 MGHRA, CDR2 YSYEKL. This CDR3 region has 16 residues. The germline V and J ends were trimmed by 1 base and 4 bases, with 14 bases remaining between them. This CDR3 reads CASSQVMTAGYNEQFF. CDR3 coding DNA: TGCGCCAGCAGCCAAGTTATGACAGCGGGTTACAATGAGCAGTTCTTC.

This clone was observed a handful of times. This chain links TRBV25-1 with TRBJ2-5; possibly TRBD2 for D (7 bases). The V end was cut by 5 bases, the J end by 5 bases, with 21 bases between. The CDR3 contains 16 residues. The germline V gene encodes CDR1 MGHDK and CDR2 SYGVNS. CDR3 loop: CASSSLGGGALETQYF. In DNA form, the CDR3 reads TGTGCCAGCAGTTCCCTTGGTGGGGGGGCCTTGGAGACCCAGTACTTC.

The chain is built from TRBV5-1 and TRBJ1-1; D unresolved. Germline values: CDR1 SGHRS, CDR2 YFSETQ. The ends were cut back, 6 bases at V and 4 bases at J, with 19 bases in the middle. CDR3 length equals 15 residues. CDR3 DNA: TGCGCCAGCACTGAATCCGGACGGGCGGGCACTGAAGCTTTCTTT. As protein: CASTESGRAGTEAFF.

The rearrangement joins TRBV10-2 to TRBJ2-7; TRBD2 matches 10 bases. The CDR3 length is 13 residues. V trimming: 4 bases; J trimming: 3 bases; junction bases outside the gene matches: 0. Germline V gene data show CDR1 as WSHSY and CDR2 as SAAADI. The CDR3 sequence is CASSGLAGYEQYV. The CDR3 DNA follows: TGCGCCAGCAGTGGACTAGCGGGCTACGAGCAGTACGTC.

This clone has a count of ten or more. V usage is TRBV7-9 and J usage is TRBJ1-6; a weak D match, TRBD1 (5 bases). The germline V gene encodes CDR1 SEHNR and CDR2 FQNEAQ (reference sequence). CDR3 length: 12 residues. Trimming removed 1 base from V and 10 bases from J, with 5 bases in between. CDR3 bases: TGTGCCAGCAGCTTAGAGGGGTCACCCCTCCACTTT. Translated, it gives CASSLEGSPLHF.

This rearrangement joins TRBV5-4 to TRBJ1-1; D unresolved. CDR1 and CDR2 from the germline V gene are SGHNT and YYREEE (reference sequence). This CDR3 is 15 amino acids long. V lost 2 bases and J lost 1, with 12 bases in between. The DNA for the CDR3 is TGTGCCAGCAGCTTCGTACTTGGAGGGAACACTGAAGCTTTCTTT. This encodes CASSFVLGGNTEAFF.

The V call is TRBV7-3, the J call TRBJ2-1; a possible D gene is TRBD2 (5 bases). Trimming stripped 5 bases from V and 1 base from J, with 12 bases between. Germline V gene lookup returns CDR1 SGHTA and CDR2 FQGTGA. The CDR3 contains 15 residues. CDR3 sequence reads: CASSKLAASYNEQFF. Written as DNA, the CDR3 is TGTGCCAGCAGCAAGCTAGCAGCTTCCTACAATGAGCAGTTCTTC.

CDR3 sequence: CASSDSGNQPQHF. The CDR3 coding sequence is TGTGCCAGCAGTGATAGTGGCAATCAGCCCCAGCATTTT. This chain uses TRBV2 with TRBJ1-5, with D uncertain. Germline CDR1 reads SNHLY; CDR2 reads FYNNEI. The CDR3 is 13 amino acids. V dropped 3 bases and J dropped 2 bases, with 5 bases sitting between them.

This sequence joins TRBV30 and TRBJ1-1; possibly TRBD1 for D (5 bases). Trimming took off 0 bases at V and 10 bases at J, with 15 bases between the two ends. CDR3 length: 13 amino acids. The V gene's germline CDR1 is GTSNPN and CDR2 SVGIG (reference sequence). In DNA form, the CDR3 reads TGTGCCTGGAGTGTTGGCGGGGCCTGGGGAGCTTTCTTT. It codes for CAWSVGGAWGAFF.

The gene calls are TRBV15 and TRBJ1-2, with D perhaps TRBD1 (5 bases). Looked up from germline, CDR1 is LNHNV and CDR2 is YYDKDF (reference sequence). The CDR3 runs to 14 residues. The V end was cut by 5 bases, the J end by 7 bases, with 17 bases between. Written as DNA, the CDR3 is TGTGCCACCAGCCCTCAAGCAGGGCGAGGTGGCTACACCTTC. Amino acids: CATSPQAGRGGYTF. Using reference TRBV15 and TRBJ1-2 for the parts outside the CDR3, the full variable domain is DAMVIQNPRYQVTQFGKPVTLSCSQTLNHNVMYWYQQKSSQAPKLLFHYYDKDFNNEADTPDNFQSRRPNTSFCFLDIRSPGLGDTAMYLCATSPQAGRGGYTFGSGTRLTVV.